A single sample gave rise to the 29 T cell receptor beta chains below, sequenced in a study of blood T cell repertoires in COVID-19. Repertoires were generated with immunoSEQ multiplex PCR, while TCRdb's copy carries only in-frame clones and drops some. The table records about 170,000 clones, less than 90% of them present only once. The sequenced sample consisted of PBMCs or T cells enriched from blood (not recorded which). These receptors came from a woman aged 45-65 years who had recovered from COVID-19.

The rearrangement joins TRBV6-5 to TRBJ2-5, with TRBD2 matching 13 bases. The CDR3 covers 15 residues. With V trimmed by 4 bases and J by 1 base, 0 bases remained unmatched. Germline V CDR1 and CDR2: MNHEY, SVGAGI. The CDR3: CASSWTSGGQETQYF. CDR3 nucleotide sequence: TGTGCCAGCAGTTGGACTAGCGGGGGCCAAGAGACCCAGTACTTC.

This clone showed up just once. This chain links TRBV2 with TRBJ1-5; TRBD1 is a possible D gene (6 bases). Trimming took 3 bases from V and 7 from J, leaving 13 bases between them. Germline CDR1 reads SNHLY; CDR2 reads FYNNEI. The CDR3 length is 14 residues. The CDR3 loop reads CASSDLGARQPQHF. For the CDR3, the DNA is TGTGCCAGCAGTGACTTGGGGGCGCGGCAGCCCCAGCATTTT. The whole variable domain, filled in from reference TRBV2 and TRBJ1-5, reads EPEVTQTPSHQVTQMGQEVILRCVPISNHLYFYWYRQILGQKVEFLVSFYNNEISEKSEIFDDQFSVERPDGSNFTLKIRSTKLEDSAMYFCASSDLGARQPQHFGDGTRLSIL.

V and J are TRBV2 and TRBJ1-2; D is uncertain. Germline lookup yields CDR1 SNHLY and CDR2 FYNNEI. V gave up 0 bases and J gave up 7 bases, with 12 bases separating them. CDR3 size: 14 residues. The CDR3 protein is CASSEAAGEGGYTF. The DNA of the CDR3 is TGTGCCAGCAGTGAAGCGGCCGGAGAAGGTGGCTACACCTTC.

J is TRBJ1-2 and V is TRBV11-2; D possibly corresponds to TRBD1 (6 bases). This CDR3 spans 15 amino acids. V was cut by 1 base and J by 3 bases, with 12 bases left in between. Looked up from germline, CDR1 is SGHAT and CDR2 is FQNNGV. The CDR3 region has the DNA TGTGCCAGCAGCTTAGGCAGGGGCTTTGACTATGGCTACACCTTC. It yields the protein CASSLGRGFDYGYTF.

The V call is TRBV5-6, the J call TRBJ2-1, with 11 bases matching TRBD2. The CDR3 has 19 residues. V was clipped by 3 bases and J by 0 bases; unmatched bases: 11. Germline V gene data show CDR1 as SGHDT and CDR2 as YYEEEE. The CDR3 DNA is TGTGCCAGCAGCTCCATAGCGGGGGGGGTACCCAGCTCCTACAATGAGCAGTTCTTC. Translation: CASSSIAGGVPSSYNEQFF.

The gene calls are TRBV7-8 and TRBJ2-7; 8 bases agree with TRBD1. CDR3 length: 17 amino acids. With V trimmed by 4 bases and J by 6 bases, 17 bases remained unmatched. CDR1 is SGHVS and CDR2 is FQNEAQ in the germline V gene. The CDR3 here is CASSWDPTGAETGEQYV. Written as DNA, the CDR3 is TGTGCCAGCAGCTGGGACCCGACAGGGGCTGAAACGGGCGAGCAGTACGTC.

The V gene is TRBV29-1, the J gene TRBJ2-7, with 8 bases aligning to TRBD1. The CDR3 is 12 residues long. The V and J ends lost 7 bases and 3 bases, in that order; junction bases with no gene match: 5. The germline gives CDR1 SQVTM, CDR2 ANQGSEA. The CDR3, as DNA: TGCAGCGCCCTTGGACAGGGCTACGAGCAGTACGTC. Its translation is CSALGQGYEQYV.

The chain recombines TRBV9 with TRBJ2-3, with no clear D. CDR1 SGDLS and CDR2 YYNGEE come from the germline V gene. With 0 bases removed from V and 6 bases from J, the gap between germline ends came to 11 bases. CDR3 length: 14 amino acids. The CDR3, as DNA: TGTGCCAGCAGCGTAGCTTTCGAGTCGGATACGCAGTATTTT. Translated, it gives CASSVAFESDTQYF.

The chain links TRBV6-2 or TRBV6-3 to TRBJ2-1; TRBD2 agrees at 8 bases. The CDR3 sequence is 21 residues long. CDR1 MNHEY and CDR2 SVGEGT come from the germline V gene. The V and J ends lost 5 bases and 0 bases, in that order; junction bases with no gene match: 21. CDR3 sequence reads: CASSARPGPSGSLRSYNEQFF. For the CDR3, the DNA is TGTGCCAGCAGTGCCAGACCGGGGCCTAGCGGGTCTCTTCGCTCCTACAATGAGCAGTTCTTC.

The rearrangement joins TRBV14 to TRBJ1-5; tentative D call: TRBD1 (6 bases). The CDR3 contains 15 residues. V shed 4 bases and J shed 5 bases, with 15 bases lying between them. The germline gives CDR1 SGHDN, CDR2 FVKESK. The CDR3 DNA follows: TGTGCCAGCAGCCCAGGGAGAGGGGGTCATCAGCCCCAGCATTTT. This codes for CASSPGRGGHQPQHF.

The chain joins TRBV29-1 to TRBJ2-5; D gene unclear. The germline V and J ends were trimmed by 4 bases and 5 bases, with 8 bases remaining between them. CDR3 size: 11 residues. Per the germline V gene, CDR1 is SQVTM and CDR2 is ANQGSEA. The CDR3 protein is CSVGSSETQYF. CDR3 bases: TGCAGCGTTGGTTCGTCGGAGACCCAGTACTTC.

The CDR3 nucleotides read TGTGCCAGCAGTTTATTGCGGGAGCAGTTCTTC. This translates into CASSLLREQFF. The V call is TRBV28, the J call TRBJ2-1, with D unclear. CDR3 length: 11 residues. Trimming removed 1 base from V and 10 bases from J, with 5 bases in between. In germline, CDR1 is MDHEN, CDR2 SYDVKM.

DNA of the CDR3: TGTGCCAGCAGCCAAGAGCAGGCCGGGACAGCTATTTACGCGAACACTGAAGCTTTCTTT. Amino acid sequence: CASSQEQAGTAIYANTEAFF. V and J are TRBV4-2 and TRBJ1-1, with TRBD1 identical over 7 bases. Per the germline V gene, CDR1 is LGHNA and CDR2 is YNFKEQ. With V trimmed by 0 bases and J by 1 base, 17 bases remained unmatched. CDR3 size: 20 residues.

The rearrangement joins TRBV7-6 to TRBJ2-2; unclear D gene. Germline CDR1 SGHVS, CDR2 FNYEAQ. V gave up 4 bases and J gave up 4 bases, with 10 bases separating them. This CDR3 is built from 14 residues. The DNA for the CDR3 is TGTGCCAGCAGCTCCCGAGTGTCCACCGGGGAGCTGTTTTTT. As protein: CASSSRVSTGELFF.

This clone was detected once. The CDR3, as DNA: TGTGCCTGGGGGAGAGGGGCTAGCGGACTCACCCAGTACTTC. This gives the protein CAWGRGASGLTQYF. The V and J genes are TRBV30 and TRBJ2-5, with 7 bases matching TRBD2. CDR3 size: 14 residues. J was trimmed by 8 bases and V by 5 bases; bases with no gene match: 14. Germline loops: CDR1 GTSNPN, CDR2 SVGIG (reference sequence). Full variable domain (missing parts from reference TRBV30 and TRBJ2-5): SQTIHQWPATLVQPVGSPLSLECTVEGTSNPNLYWYRQAAGRGLQLLFYSVGIGQISSEVPQNLSASRPQDRQFILSSKKLLLSDSGFYLCAWGRGASGLTQYFGPGTRLLVL.

The chain combines TRBV5-1 with TRBJ1-1, with TRBD1 matching over 7 bases. The junction had 0 bases not matched to a gene; V was cut back by 0 bases and J by 1 base. Germline CDR1 reads SGHRS; CDR2 reads YFSETQ. The CDR3 loop spans 14 amino acids. The CDR3 reads CASSLGDRNTEAFF. As DNA, the CDR3 is TGCGCCAGCAGCTTGGGGGACAGGAACACTGAAGCTTTCTTT.

J is TRBJ1-3 and V is TRBV7-2, with D possibly matching TRBD1 (6 bases). Germline V gene lookup returns CDR1 SGHTA and CDR2 FQGNSA. V gave up 5 bases and J gave up 0 bases, with 11 bases separating them. The CDR3 contains 15 residues. The CDR3 DNA is TGTGCCAGCAGCCTGACAGGAGACTCTGGAAACACCATATATTTT. This gives the protein CASSLTGDSGNTIYF.

This chain uses TRBV28 with TRBJ1-2; 7 bases align to TRBD1. The CDR3 covers 14 residues. V trimming: 5 bases; J trimming: 4 bases; junction bases outside the gene matches: 7. Germline V lookup: CDR1 MDHEN, CDR2 SYDVKM. This chain's CDR3 is CASSPPGQFYGYTF. The CDR3 region has the DNA TGTGCCAGCAGTCCACCGGGACAGTTCTATGGCTACACCTTC.

The V gene is TRBV28, the J gene TRBJ2-5; D ambiguous. Trimming took off 7 bases at V and 1 base at J, with 7 bases between the two ends. This CDR3 region has 12 residues. CDR1 and CDR2 (germline): MDHEN, SYDVKM. CDR3 in amino acids: CASNSGQETQYF. CDR3 coding DNA: TGTGCCAGCAACTCAGGCCAAGAGACCCAGTACTTC.

This chain joins TRBV5-4 and TRBJ1-2; the match to TRBD1 covers 10 bases. This CDR3 region has 16 residues. Germline V gives CDR1 SGHNT, CDR2 YYREEE (reference sequence). The V gene end was trimmed by 3 bases and the J gene end by 3 bases; junction bases not matched to a gene: 8. CDR3 DNA sequence: TGTGCCAGCAGCTCACCGACAGGGGGCAGGTACTATGGCTACACCTTC. Its protein is CASSSPTGGRYYGYTF.

The V gene is TRBV7-3, the J gene TRBJ1-2; D perhaps matches TRBD1 (6 bases). This CDR3 region has 13 residues. Germline CDR1 is SGHTA and CDR2 is FQGTGA. V lost 5 bases, J lost 7 bases, and 14 bases lay in between. CDR3 sequence (DNA): TGTGCCAGCAGCCGATCAGGGGAGCCTGGCTACACCTTC. This encodes CASSRSGEPGYTF.

The rearrangement uses TRBV7-9 and TRBJ2-1; weak D call: TRBD1 (5 bases). The V and J ends lost 3 bases and 4 bases respectively, with 13 bases between them. Germline loops: CDR1 SEHNR, CDR2 FQNEAQ (reference sequence). This CDR3 is 15 amino acids long. For the CDR3, the DNA is TGTGCCAGCAGCTTTGGGCAGGGAATTTACAATGAGCAGTTCTTC. This encodes CASSFGQGIYNEQFF. The full variable domain, rest sourced from reference TRBV7-9 and TRBJ2-1, is DTGVSQNPRHKITKRGQNVTFRCDPISEHNRLYWYRQTLGQGPEFLTYFQNEAQLEKSRLLSDRFSAERPKGSFSTLEIQRTEQGDSAMYLCASSFGQGIYNEQFFGPGTRLTVL.

The J gene is TRBJ2-1, the V gene TRBV9, with 9 bases aligning to TRBD2. The germline CDR1 and CDR2 sequences are SGDLS and YYNGEE. The CDR3 length is 15 residues. Trimming cost V 3 bases and J 6 bases; bases outside gene matches: 7. The CDR3 loop is CASSAAGGPVNEQFF. For the CDR3, the DNA is TGTGCCAGCAGCGCCGCGGGGGGGCCGGTCAATGAGCAGTTCTTC. Drawing the rest from reference TRBV9 and TRBJ2-1, the complete variable domain is DSGVTQTPKHLITATGQRVTLRCSPRSGDLSVYWYQQSLDQGLQFLIQYYNGEERAKGNILERFSAQQFPDLHSELNLSSLELGDSALYFCASSAAGGPVNEQFFGPGTRLTVL.

Remarks on this clone: Its ends do not fully match the called genes, so a read error is possible. The genes are TRBV4-1 and TRBJ2-1; 11 bases are shared with TRBD2. From germline, CDR1 is MGHRA and CDR2 YSYEKL. The CDR3 runs to 17 residues. CDR3 DNA: TGCGCCCGCAGCCGACCCCCGGGGACTAGCGGCGACAATGAGCAGTTCTTC. Protein sequence: CARSRPPGTSGDNEQFF.

This rearrangement joins TRBV3-1 (or the pseudogene TRBV3-2) to TRBJ2-1, with 7 nucleotides matching TRBD2. Germline V CDR1 and CDR2: LGHDT, YNNKEL (reference sequence). This CDR3 is built from 14 residues. V dropped 2 bases and J dropped 6; count of bases not matched to a gene: 4. The CDR3 reads CASSQMTSSNEQFF. For the CDR3, the DNA is TGTGCCAGCAGCCAAATGACTAGCTCCAATGAGCAGTTCTTC.

The rearrangement links TRBV19 to TRBJ2-1; D might be TRBD2 (5 bases). CDR1 and CDR2 from the germline V gene are LNHDA and SQIVND (reference sequence). The CDR3 is 14 amino acids. The V and J ends lost 9 bases and 8 bases respectively, with 20 bases between them. The CDR3 is CASTPAALRDEQFF. The CDR3 DNA is TGTGCCAGCACTCCAGCGGCTCTTCGGGATGAGCAGTTCTTC.

This chain joins TRBV18 and TRBJ1-5, with 9 positions matching TRBD1. Germline V CDR1 and CDR2: KGHSH, LQKENI. This CDR3 has 15 residues. The trim removed 5 bases at V and 3 bases at J, leaving 5 bases unmatched. The CDR3 is CASSSGQGINQPQHF. CDR3 nucleotide sequence: TGTGCCAGCTCATCGGGACAGGGAATCAATCAGCCCCAGCATTTT.

This chain links TRBV2 with TRBJ1-2; D is ambiguous. Germline-derived CDR1 and CDR2 are SNHLY and FYNNEI. CDR3 length: 12 amino acids. Trimming shortened V by 1 base and J by 5 bases, and 5 bases separated the two germline ends. In DNA form, the CDR3 reads TGTGCCAGCAGTGAAGATGTATATGGCTACACCTTC. Protein product: CASSEDVYGYTF.

The sample holds one count of this clone. The chain is built from TRBV21-1 and TRBJ2-1; TRBD1 is the table's D call and was not checked against the DNA. TRBV21-1 is a pseudogene segment. This CDR3 comprises 14 residues. CDR3 region: CASRYRGAQNEQFF. The CDR3, as DNA: TGTGCCAGCAGGTACAGGGGGGCCCAAAATGAGCAGTTCTTC.